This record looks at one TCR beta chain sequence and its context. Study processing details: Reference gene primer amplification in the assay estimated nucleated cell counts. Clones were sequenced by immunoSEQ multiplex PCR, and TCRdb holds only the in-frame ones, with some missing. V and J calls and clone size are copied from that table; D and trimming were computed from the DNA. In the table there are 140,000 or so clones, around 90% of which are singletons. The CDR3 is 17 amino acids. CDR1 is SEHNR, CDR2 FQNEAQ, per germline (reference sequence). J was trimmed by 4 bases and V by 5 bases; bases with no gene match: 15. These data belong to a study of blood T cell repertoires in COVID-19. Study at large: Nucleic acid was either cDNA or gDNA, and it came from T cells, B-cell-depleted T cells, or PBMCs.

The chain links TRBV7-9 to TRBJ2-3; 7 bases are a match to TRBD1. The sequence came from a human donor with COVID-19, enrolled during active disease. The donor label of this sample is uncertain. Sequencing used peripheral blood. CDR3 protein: CASSRPTGAYGADTQYF. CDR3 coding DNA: TGTGCCAGCAGCCGCCCAACAGGGGCCTATGGGGCAGATACGCAGTATTTT.